The 15 T cell receptor beta chains presented below share a single source sample, sequenced in a study of T-cell memory formation after mild COVID-19. Using its own MiXCR run on the 5' RACE reads, TCRdb lists one record per CDR3 protein. The sample yields about 470,000 distinct CDR3 sequences, around 27% seen once. The material sequenced was PBMCs or a T cell subset sorted from them (not recorded which). The receptors originated from an adult woman who had mild COVID-19 (a few samples of this study predate the infection). Cell type and time point are not known.

This clonotype was detected a few times. The chain carries TRBV19 and TRBJ1-1; D is perhaps TRBD1 (6 bases). The V and J ends lost 2 bases and 5 bases respectively, with 9 bases between them. This CDR3 has 13 residues. Germline assignment: CDR1 LNHDA and CDR2 SQIVND (reference sequence). The CDR3 protein is CASSITGTTEAFF. The CDR3 DNA follows: TGTGCCAGTAGTATAACAGGGACAACTGAAGCTTTCTTT.

J is TRBJ2-2 and V is TRBV6-5; 8 nucleotides align to TRBD2. Trimming cost V 6 bases and J 6 bases; bases outside gene matches: 12. Per germline, CDR1 MNHEY and CDR2 SVGAGI. The CDR3 loop spans 16 amino acids. The CDR3 DNA sequence: TGTGCCAGCAGGCCTGAGGGACTAGTTATTGCCGGGGAGCTGTTTTTT. As protein: CASRPEGLVIAGELFF.

The chain links TRBV7-2 to TRBJ2-2; maybe TRBD2 (5 bases). CDR1 is SGHTA and CDR2 is FQGNSA in the germline V gene. V gave up 8 bases and J gave up 6 bases, with 7 bases separating them. The CDR3 has 11 amino acids. The CDR3 region has the DNA TGTGCCAGCTCGGGATCCGGGGAGCTGTTTTTT. Residues: CASSGSGELFF.

The chain carries TRBV29-1 and TRBJ2-1; 8 bases agree with TRBD2. The CDR3 has 15 amino acids. Per the germline V gene, CDR1 is SQVTM and CDR2 is ANQGSEA. V trimming: 7 bases; J trimming: 0 bases; junction bases outside the gene matches: 8. CDR3 in amino acids: CSGRGSGSSYNEQFF. For the CDR3, the DNA is TGCAGCGGGAGAGGAAGCGGGAGCTCCTACAATGAGCAGTTCTTC.

This clonotype was detected a few times. The chain joins TRBV29-1 to TRBJ1-4, with TRBD1 matching over 8 bases. The CDR3 consists of 16 residues. The germline V gene has CDR1 SQVTM and CDR2 ANQGSEA. J lost 2 bases, V lost 5 bases, and 10 bases had no gene match. The CDR3 coding sequence is TGCAGCGTTCAAGGGGGACAGGCTATGACTAATGAAAAACTGTTTTTT. The encoded protein is CSVQGGQAMTNEKLFF.

The CDR3 coding sequence is TGTGCCAGCAGCTTAGTCCCCGGGGGAGCGCAGTATTTT. Its protein is CASSLVPGGAQYF. The V and J genes are TRBV7-2 and TRBJ2-3, with D perhaps TRBD2 (6 bases). Per the germline V gene, CDR1 is SGHTA and CDR2 is FQGNSA. The CDR3 covers 13 residues. Trimming left V 1 base short and J 10 bases short, with 12 bases between.

This clonotype was seen a few times. CDR3: CASSASLFLAGEQYF. CDR3 DNA sequence: TGTGCCAGCAGCGCCAGCTTATTCCTAGCGGGAGAGCAGTATTTT. This chain connects TRBV7-9 to TRBJ2-3, with 10 bases identical to TRBD2. Germline V gives CDR1 SEHNR, CDR2 FQNEAQ (reference sequence). Trimming cost V 5 bases and J 11 bases; bases outside gene matches: 13. The CDR3 contains 15 residues.

The V and J genes are TRBV3-1 and TRBJ2-7; D may be TRBD2 (6 bases). V lost 0 bases and J 4 bases, leaving 22 bases between the germline ends. Per the germline V gene, CDR1 is LGHDT and CDR2 is YNNKEL (reference sequence). This CDR3 comprises 18 residues. CDR3 sequence: CASSQDGAGLAGYYEQYF. The CDR3, as DNA: TGTGCCAGCAGCCAAGATGGAGCGGGCCTGGCCGGCTATTACGAGCAGTACTTC.

J is TRBJ1-2 and V is TRBV6-6, with D possibly TRBD1 on 6 matching bases. Trimming removed 6 bases at V and 0 bases at J, with 14 bases between. The CDR3 is 15 amino acids. CDR1 and CDR2 from the germline V gene are MNHNY and SVGAGI (reference sequence). The chain's CDR3 is CASSPLNRANYGYTF. The CDR3 DNA reads TGTGCCAGCAGCCCACTCAACAGGGCTAACTATGGCTACACCTTC.

V usage is TRBV7-9 and J usage is TRBJ2-7; 11 nucleotides line up with TRBD2. From germline, CDR1 is SEHNR and CDR2 FQNEAQ (reference sequence). The CDR3 has 17 residues. With V trimmed by 3 bases and J by 2 bases, 9 bases remained unmatched. For the CDR3, the DNA is TGTGCCAGCAGCTTCGCCCGGGCTAGCGGGAGGACCTACGAGCAGTACTTC. Residues: CASSFARASGRTYEQYF. The full variable domain, completed using reference TRBV7-9 and TRBJ2-7, is DTGVSQNPRHKITKRGQNVTFRCDPISEHNRLYWYRQTLGQGPEFLTYFQNEAQLEKSRLLSDRFSAERPKGSFSTLEIQRTEQGDSAMYLCASSFARASGRTYEQYFGPGTRLTVT.

This clonotype was observed a handful of times. This chain joins TRBV7-6 and TRBJ2-2; perhaps TRBD2 as D (5 bases). The CDR3 extends over 15 amino acids. V was cut by 5 bases and J by 3 bases, with 13 bases left in between. Germline V gene sequence: CDR1 SGHVS, CDR2 FNYEAQ. The CDR3 region has the DNA TGTGCCAGCAGCCCCGGGGTGGTAGACACCGGGGAGCTGTTTTTT. It yields the protein CASSPGVVDTGELFF.

There are a few counts of this clonotype. The chain is built from TRBV20-1 and TRBJ2-7; no clear D gene. Germline V lookup: CDR1 DFQATT, CDR2 SNEGSKA (reference sequence). Trimming stripped 1 base from V and 3 bases from J, with 16 bases between. The CDR3 covers 15 residues. The CDR3: CSARGRAESVYEQYF. Here the CDR3 DNA reads TGCAGTGCTAGAGGTAGGGCAGAGAGCGTCTACGAGCAGTACTTC.

The chain carries TRBV20-1 and TRBJ2-7, with TRBD1 as a possible D gene (5 bases). CDR1 and CDR2 (germline): DFQATT, SNEGSKA (reference sequence). The germline V and J ends were trimmed by 7 bases and 4 bases, with 11 bases remaining between them. This CDR3 region has 11 residues. The CDR3 nucleotides read TGCAGTGTGCCCAGGGATTACGAGCAGTACTTC. Its protein product is CSVPRDYEQYF.

Here the CDR3 reads CASSMGLGYTEAFF. The CDR3, as DNA: TGTGCCAGCAGCATGGGATTGGGGTACACTGAAGCTTTCTTT. The V call is TRBV5-4, the J call TRBJ1-1; the D is unclear. Trimming left V 4 bases short and J 3 bases short, with 13 bases between. The germline V gene has CDR1 SGHNT and CDR2 YYREEE (reference sequence). The CDR3 length is 14 residues.

This chain uses TRBV20-1 with TRBJ1-5; possible D gene TRBD1, 5 bases. The CDR3 consists of 14 residues. V gave up 6 bases and J gave up 3 bases, with 15 bases separating them. Germline CDR1 and CDR2: DFQATT and SNEGSKA (reference sequence). CDR3 protein: CSASRDLLNQPQHF. The CDR3 nucleotides read TGCAGTGCCTCCAGGGACCTCCTCAATCAGCCCCAGCATTTT.